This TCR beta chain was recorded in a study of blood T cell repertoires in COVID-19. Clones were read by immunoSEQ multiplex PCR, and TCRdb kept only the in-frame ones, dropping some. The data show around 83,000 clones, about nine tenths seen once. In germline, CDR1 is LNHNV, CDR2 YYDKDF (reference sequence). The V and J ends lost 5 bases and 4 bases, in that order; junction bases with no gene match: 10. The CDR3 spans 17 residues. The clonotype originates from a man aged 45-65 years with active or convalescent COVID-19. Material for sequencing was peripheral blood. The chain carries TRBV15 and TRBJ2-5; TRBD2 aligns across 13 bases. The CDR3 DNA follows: TGTGCCACCAGCCTAGGACTAGCGGGAGCTGGGGGAGAGACCCAGTACTTC. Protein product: CATSLGLAGAGGETQYF.